This T cell receptor (beta chain) is drawn from a study of blood T cells in healthy people across ages. General observations from the study: There was no known CMV status for donors, so expanded clonotype changes were possibly confounded.

Primers used in a second PCR of roughly 6 to 11 cycles were a sample-barcoded 5' primer and a J-beta primer mix. TCRdb analysed the 5' RACE reads with MiXCR anew, one entry per CDR3 protein. The data contain some 1.5 million distinct CDR3 sequences, about 30% of them seen just once; the ten biggest clones take up roughly 8.2%. This clonotype was observed a few times. The antigen is undetermined. The sample comprised blood. The TCR was taken from a woman younger than 45 in good health.

CDR3 bases: TGTGCCAGCAGCTCTCATGGGCAGGGAGACTACGAGCAGTACTTC. This sequence encodes CASSSHGQGDYEQYF. The chain links TRBV7-9 to TRBJ2-7, with D tentatively TRBD1 or TRBD2 (5 bases each). Between the trimmed V and J ends, which lost 4 bases and 3 bases, there was a span of 16 bases. Germline values: CDR1 SEHNR, CDR2 FQNEAQ (reference sequence). The CDR3 extends over 15 amino acids. The full variable domain, completed using reference TRBV7-9 and TRBJ2-7, is DTGVSQNPRHKITKRGQNVTFRCDPISEHNRLYWYRQTLGQGPEFLTYFQNEAQLEKSRLLSDRFSAERPKGSFSTLEIQRTEQGDSAMYLCASSSHGQGDYEQYFGPGTRLTVT.